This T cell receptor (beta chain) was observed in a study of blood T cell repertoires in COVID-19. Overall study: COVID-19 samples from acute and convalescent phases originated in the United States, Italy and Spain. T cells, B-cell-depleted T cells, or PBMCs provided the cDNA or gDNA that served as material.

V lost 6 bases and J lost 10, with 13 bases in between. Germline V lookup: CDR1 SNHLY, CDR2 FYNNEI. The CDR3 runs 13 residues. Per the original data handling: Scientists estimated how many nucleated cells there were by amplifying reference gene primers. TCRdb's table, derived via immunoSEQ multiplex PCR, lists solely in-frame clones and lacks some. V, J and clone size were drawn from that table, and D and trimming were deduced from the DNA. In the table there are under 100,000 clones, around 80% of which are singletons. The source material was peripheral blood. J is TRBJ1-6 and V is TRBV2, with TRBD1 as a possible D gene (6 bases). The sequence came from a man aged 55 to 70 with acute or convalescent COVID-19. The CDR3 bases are TGTGCCAGCAGCGCAGGGGTTGACTCACCCCTCCACTTT. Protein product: CASSAGVDSPLHF.